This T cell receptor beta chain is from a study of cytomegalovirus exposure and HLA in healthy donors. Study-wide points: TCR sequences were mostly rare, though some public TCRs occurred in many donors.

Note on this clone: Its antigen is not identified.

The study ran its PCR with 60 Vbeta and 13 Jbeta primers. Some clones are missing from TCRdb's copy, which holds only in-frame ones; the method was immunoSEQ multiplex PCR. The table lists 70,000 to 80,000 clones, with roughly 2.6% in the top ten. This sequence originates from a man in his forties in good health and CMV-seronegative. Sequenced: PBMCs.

CDR3 bases: TGTGCCAGCAGCAAGAGGACAGTCATGGGGACCCAGTACTTC. Translated: CASSKRTVMGTQYF. The chain carries TRBV7-8 and TRBJ2-5; D is possibly TRBD1 (6 bases). This CDR3 has 14 residues. V was cut by 5 bases and J by 7 bases, with 17 bases left in between. CDR1 and CDR2 (germline): SGHVS, FQNEAQ.